This T cell receptor (beta chain) was recovered during a study of radiotherapy plus CTLA-4 blockade in lung cancer. TCRdb keeps only in-frame clones here, not all; method: immunoSEQ multiplex PCR. In the table there are around 42,000 clones, roughly 63% of which are singletons. The V gene end was trimmed by 5 bases and the J gene end by 8 bases; junction bases not matched to a gene: 2. Germline V CDR1 and CDR2: MNHNS, SASEGT. The CDR3 length is 12 residues. The chain links TRBV6-1 to TRBJ2-1; TRBD1 aligns across 8 bases. Material: peripheral blood, obtained from a patient treated with radiotherapy plus ipilimumab. The origin of this receptor is a human donor with non-small cell lung cancer who had a partial response to radiotherapy plus ipilimumab. The chain's CDR3 is CASSKTGDEQFF. CDR3 nucleotide sequence: TGTGCCAGCAGTAAGACAGGGGATGAGCAGTTCTTC.